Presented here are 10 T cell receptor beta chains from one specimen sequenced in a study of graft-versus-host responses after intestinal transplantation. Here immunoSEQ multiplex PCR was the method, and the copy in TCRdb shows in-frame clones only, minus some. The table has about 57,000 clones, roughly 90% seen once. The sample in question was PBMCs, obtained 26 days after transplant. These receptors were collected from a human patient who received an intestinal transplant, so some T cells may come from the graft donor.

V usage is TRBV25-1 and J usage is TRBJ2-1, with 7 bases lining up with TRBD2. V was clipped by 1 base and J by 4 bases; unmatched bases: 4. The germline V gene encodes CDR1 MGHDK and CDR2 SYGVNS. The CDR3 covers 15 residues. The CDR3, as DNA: TGTGCCAGCAGTGAATCGGGACTAAAATACAATGAGCAGTTCTTC. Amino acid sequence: CASSESGLKYNEQFF.

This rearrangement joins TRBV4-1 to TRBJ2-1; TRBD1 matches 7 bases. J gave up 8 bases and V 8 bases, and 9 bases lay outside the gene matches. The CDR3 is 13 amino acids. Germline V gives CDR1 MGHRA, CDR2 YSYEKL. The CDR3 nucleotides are TGCGCCAGCGATCTCGGAGGACAGGATGAGCAGTTCTTC. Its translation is CASDLGGQDEQFF.

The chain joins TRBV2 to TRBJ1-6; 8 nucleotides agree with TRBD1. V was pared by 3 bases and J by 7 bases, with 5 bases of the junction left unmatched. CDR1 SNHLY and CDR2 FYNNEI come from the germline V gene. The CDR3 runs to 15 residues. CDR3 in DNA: TGTGCCAGCAGTGACCTGACAGGGGACAATTCACCCCTCCACTTT. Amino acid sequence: CASSDLTGDNSPLHF. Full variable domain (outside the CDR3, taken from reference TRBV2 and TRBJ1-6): EPEVTQTPSHQVTQMGQEVILRCVPISNHLYFYWYRQILGQKVEFLVSFYNNEISEKSEIFDDQFSVERPDGSNFTLKIRSTKLEDSAMYFCASSDLTGDNSPLHFGNGTRLTVT.

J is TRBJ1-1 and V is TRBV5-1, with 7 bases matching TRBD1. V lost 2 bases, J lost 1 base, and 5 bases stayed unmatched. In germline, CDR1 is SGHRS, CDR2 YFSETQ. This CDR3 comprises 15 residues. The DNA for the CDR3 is TGCGCCAGCAGCTTCTACAGGGGAGGGAACACTGAAGCTTTCTTT. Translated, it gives CASSFYRGGNTEAFF.

The CDR3 loop reads CASSTDRPLGDTQYF. In DNA form, the CDR3 reads TGTGCCAGCAGTACGGACAGGCCCCTGGGAGATACGCAGTATTTT. This rearrangement joins TRBV2 to TRBJ2-3; TRBD1 aligns across 7 bases. The germline gives CDR1 SNHLY, CDR2 FYNNEI. With V trimmed by 5 bases and J by 5 bases, 10 bases remained unmatched. The CDR3 loop spans 15 amino acids.

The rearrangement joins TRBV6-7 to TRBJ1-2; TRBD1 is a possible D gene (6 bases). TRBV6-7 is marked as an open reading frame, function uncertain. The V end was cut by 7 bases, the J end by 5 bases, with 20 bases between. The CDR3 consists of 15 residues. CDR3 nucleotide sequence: TGTGCCAGCACCCGGACAGTTTTACGCCTATATGGCTACACCTTC. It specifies CASTRTVLRLYGYTF.

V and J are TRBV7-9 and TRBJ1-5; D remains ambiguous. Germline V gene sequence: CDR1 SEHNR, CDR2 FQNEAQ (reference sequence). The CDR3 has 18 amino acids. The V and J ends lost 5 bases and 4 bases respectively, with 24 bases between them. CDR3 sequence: CASSSLGVGVSNNQPQHF. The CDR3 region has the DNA TGTGCCAGCAGCAGCTTGGGCGTCGGGGTCTCTAATAATCAGCCCCAGCATTTT.

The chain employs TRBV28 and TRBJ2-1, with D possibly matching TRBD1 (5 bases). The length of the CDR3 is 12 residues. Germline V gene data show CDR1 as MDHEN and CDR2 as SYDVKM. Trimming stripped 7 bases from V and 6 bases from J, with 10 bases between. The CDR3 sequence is CASNPGPNEQFF. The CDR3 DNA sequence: TGTGCCAGCAACCCAGGGCCCAATGAGCAGTTCTTC.

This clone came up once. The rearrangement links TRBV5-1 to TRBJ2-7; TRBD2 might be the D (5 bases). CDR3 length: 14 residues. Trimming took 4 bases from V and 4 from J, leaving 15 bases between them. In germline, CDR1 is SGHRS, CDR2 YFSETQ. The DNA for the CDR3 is TGCGCCAGCAGCCCGGGTGGACTGGCGTACGAGCAGTACTTC. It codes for CASSPGGLAYEQYF. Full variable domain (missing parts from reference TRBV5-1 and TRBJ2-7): KAGVTQTPRYLIKTRGQQVTLSCSPISGHRSVSWYQQTPGQGLQFLFEYFSETQRNKGNFPGRFSGRQFSNSRSEMNVSTLELGDSALYLCASSPGGLAYEQYFGPGTRLTVT.

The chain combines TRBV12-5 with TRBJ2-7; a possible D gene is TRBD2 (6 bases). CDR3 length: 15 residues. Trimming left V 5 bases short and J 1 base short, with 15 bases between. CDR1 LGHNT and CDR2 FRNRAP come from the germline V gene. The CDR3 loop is CASGRERSVSYEQYV. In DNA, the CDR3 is TGTGCTAGTGGTCGGGAGAGGTCGGTGTCCTACGAGCAGTACGTC.